Shown below are 25 T cell receptor beta chains from a single sample sequenced in a study of control samples from healthy donors and cancer patients. Measured with immunoSEQ multiplex PCR; TCRdb has only the in-frame clones, and not every one. This table has 80,000 or so clones, about 92% appearing once. The sample was blood. Every receptor here comes from a woman aged 55-70 years in good health.

The chain employs TRBV30 and TRBJ2-7; 7 bases map to TRBD1. This CDR3 has 13 amino acids. Germline assignment: CDR1 GTSNPN and CDR2 SVGIG (reference sequence). V lost 5 bases and J lost 0; bases outside the gene matches: 4. CDR3 in amino acids: CAWGAGGSYEQYF. The CDR3 region has the DNA TGTGCCTGGGGGGCAGGGGGCTCCTACGAGCAGTACTTC.

The gene calls are TRBV20-1 and TRBJ1-2; possibly TRBD1 for D (5 bases). Germline CDR1 DFQATT, CDR2 SNEGSKA (reference sequence). With 5 bases removed from V and 4 bases from J, the gap between germline ends came to 8 bases. The CDR3 length is 11 residues. CDR3 amino acids: CSASDSYGYTF. CDR3 bases: TGCAGTGCTTCCGACAGCTATGGCTACACCTTC.

The chain is built from TRBV6-1 and TRBJ2-2; D is perhaps TRBD1 or TRBD2 (6 bases each). Germline V gives CDR1 MNHNS, CDR2 SASEGT. The CDR3 is 17 residues long. The V gene lost 2 bases and the J gene lost 4 bases, with 17 bases spanning the gap. CDR3 in amino acids: CASSERVGGEGTGELFF. In DNA, the CDR3 is TGTGCCAGCAGTGAAAGGGTGGGGGGCGAGGGCACCGGGGAGCTGTTTTTT.

This clone came up once. V is TRBV30 and J is TRBJ2-7; D call uncertain. CDR3 length: 12 amino acids. CDR1 and CDR2 from the germline V gene are GTSNPN and SVGIG (reference sequence). V dropped 4 bases and J dropped 3 bases, with 10 bases sitting between them. The CDR3 DNA reads TGTGCCTGGACCAGAAACCTCTACGAGCAGTACTTC. It yields the protein CAWTRNLYEQYF.

V and J are TRBV6-5 and TRBJ2-1, with a weak D call TRBD2 (7 bases). Germline V gene data show CDR1 as MNHEY and CDR2 as SVGAGI. The CDR3 length is 15 residues. V was cut by 5 bases and J by 9 bases, with 20 bases left in between. This CDR3 is CASSPRGGRPPEQFF. The CDR3 nucleotides are TGTGCCAGCAGTCCAAGGGGGGGACGACCCCCTGAGCAGTTCTTC.

The chain carries TRBV19 and TRBJ1-1; D possibly corresponds to TRBD1 (6 bases). Between the trimmed V and J ends, which lost 9 bases and 1 base, there was a span of 18 bases. This CDR3 region has 15 residues. The germline gives CDR1 LNHDA, CDR2 SQIVND (reference sequence). CDR3 bases: TGTGCCAGCACCCCTCGGAGGGGGGGGAACACTGAAGCTTTCTTT. The encoded protein is CASTPRRGGNTEAFF.

The V and J genes are TRBV28 and TRBJ2-1; 10 bases line up with TRBD2. V was pared by 1 base and J by 0 bases, with 15 bases of the junction left unmatched. In germline, CDR1 is MDHEN, CDR2 SYDVKM. The CDR3 covers 21 residues. In DNA, the CDR3 is TGTGCCAGCAGTTTATACCAAGCAGCGGGAGGGCTGATCTTCTCCTACAATGAGCAGTTCTTC. Amino acid sequence: CASSLYQAAGGLIFSYNEQFF.

The genes are TRBV2 and TRBJ1-2, with 9 bases identical to TRBD1. This CDR3 is 15 amino acids long. CDR1 is SNHLY and CDR2 is FYNNEI in the germline V gene. V was pared by 1 base and J by 1 base, with 1 base of the junction left unmatched. The CDR3 nucleotides read TGTGCCAGCAGTGAAGGGACAGGGGTTAACTATGGCTACACCTTC. Residues: CASSEGTGVNYGYTF.

The chain has TRBV19 and TRBJ1-2, with 9 bases lining up with TRBD1. Germline-derived CDR1 and CDR2 are LNHDA and SQIVND (reference sequence). V shed 4 bases, J shed 8 bases, and the junction held 5 bases outside the gene matches. The CDR3 is made up of 13 amino acids. CDR3 DNA sequence: TGTGCCAGTAGTACCAAGGACAGGGGAGGCTACACCTTC. It encodes CASSTKDRGGYTF. Using reference TRBV19 and TRBJ1-2 for the parts outside the CDR3, the full variable domain is DGGITQSPKYLFRKEGQNVTLSCEQNLNHDAMYWYRQDPGQGLRLIYYSQIVNDFQKGDIAEGYSVSREKKESFPLTVTSAQKNPTAFYLCASSTKDRGGYTFGSGTRLTVV.

The genes are TRBV6-2 or TRBV6-3 and TRBJ2-2; 15 bases line up with TRBD2. The J segment lost 0 bases and the V segment lost 0 bases, leaving 5 bases of the junction unmatched. The CDR3 has 20 residues. CDR1 and CDR2 (germline): MNHEY, SVGEGT. DNA of the CDR3: TGTGCCAGCAGTTACTCGATTGGACTAGCGGGAGGGACGAACACCGGGGAGCTGTTTTTT. Encoded protein: CASSYSIGLAGGTNTGELFF.

This sequence joins TRBV7-9 and TRBJ1-4, with TRBD1 as a possible D gene (5 bases). Trimming took 8 bases from V and 1 from J, leaving 11 bases between them. CDR1 and CDR2 (germline): SEHNR, FQNEAQ (reference sequence). The CDR3 runs to 14 residues. The CDR3 reads CASGSGGTNEKLFF. CDR3 nucleotides: TGTGCCAGCGGCTCGGGGGGAACTAATGAAAAACTGTTTTTT.

This rearrangement joins TRBV24-1 to TRBJ2-5; the D gene is possibly TRBD1 (6 bases). There are 17 residues in the CDR3. Looked up from germline, CDR1 is KGHDR and CDR2 is SFDVKD. Trimming removed 3 bases from V and 3 bases from J, with 19 bases in between. The CDR3 loop reads CATSDLPLRAGEETQYF. In DNA form, the CDR3 reads TGTGCCACCAGTGATCTCCCTTTGAGGGCAGGGGAAGAGACCCAGTACTTC.

The chain recombines TRBV10-3 with TRBJ1-4; 7 nucleotides align to TRBD1. This CDR3 has 14 residues. CDR1 and CDR2 from the germline V gene are ENHRY and SYGVKD. V shed 10 bases and J 0 bases; nucleotides not matched to a gene: 5. Written as DNA, the CDR3 is TGTGCCACCCGACAGGGCGCAACTAATGAAAAACTGTTTTTT. This gives the protein CATRQGATNEKLFF.

The gene calls are TRBV6-5 and TRBJ2-3; possible D gene TRBD2, 8 bases. The CDR3 totals 13 residues. V was pared by 6 bases and J by 8 bases, with 15 bases between. Germline assignment: CDR1 MNHEY and CDR2 SVGAGI. The CDR3 region has the DNA TGTGCCAGCAGCGACAGGGCGGGAGGTACGCAGTATTTT. It translates to CASSDRAGGTQYF.

The chain couples TRBV7-8 to TRBJ1-3, with a tentative D call TRBD1 (6 bases). This CDR3 is built from 16 residues. V lost 5 bases and J 0 bases, leaving 14 bases between the germline ends. Germline CDR1 and CDR2: SGHVS and FQNEAQ. The CDR3 coding sequence is TGTGCCAGCAGCCACGGGGGGCTTGACTCTGGAAACACCATATATTTT. The encoded protein is CASSHGGLDSGNTIYF.

The rearrangement uses TRBV10-3 and TRBJ1-6, with a possible D match to TRBD1 (5 bases). Trimming stripped 7 bases from V and 10 bases from J, with 14 bases between. Germline-derived CDR1 and CDR2 are ENHRY and SYGVKD. The CDR3 length is 13 residues. The CDR3 bases are TGTGCCATCACCCCCGGGACGGAGTCACCCCTCCACTTT. This codes for CAITPGTESPLHF.

This rearrangement joins TRBV28 to TRBJ2-3; D is unclear. The germline V gene has CDR1 MDHEN and CDR2 SYDVKM. The V and J ends lost 5 bases and 2 bases respectively, with 11 bases between them. This CDR3 is 14 amino acids long. CDR3 nucleotides: TGTGCCAGCAGTCCGTCCTATTACACAGATACGCAGTATTTT. The encoded protein is CASSPSYYTDTQYF.

V is TRBV28 and J is TRBJ1-4; D unclear. Trimming shortened V by 5 bases and J by 8 bases, and 12 bases separated the two germline ends. CDR3 length equals 13 residues. Germline V lookup: CDR1 MDHEN, CDR2 SYDVKM. CDR3 amino acids: CASSDNLEEKLFF. CDR3 DNA sequence: TGTGCCAGCAGTGACAATTTAGAAGAAAAACTGTTTTTT. Together with reference TRBV28 and TRBJ1-4, the CDR3 gives the full variable domain: DVKVTQSSRYLVKRTGEKVFLECVQDMDHENMFWYRQDPGLGLRLIYFSYDVKMKEKGDIPEGYSVSREKKERFSLILESASTNQTSMYLCASSDNLEEKLFFGSGTQLSVL.

The V gene is TRBV28, the J gene TRBJ1-5, with D hard to call. The CDR3 covers 14 residues. V was clipped by 2 bases and J by 7 bases, with 12 bases between them. Germline CDR1 MDHEN, CDR2 SYDVKM. CDR3 in DNA: TGTGCCAGCAGTTTAGGGATTGGCGGGCAGCCCCAGCATTTT. Protein sequence: CASSLGIGGQPQHF.

The J gene is TRBJ2-1, the V gene TRBV9; 8 nucleotides match TRBD2. The germline V gene has CDR1 SGDLS and CDR2 YYNGEE. There are 16 residues in the CDR3. The V segment lost 4 bases and the J segment 7 bases; nucleotides outside the gene matches: 13. The CDR3 region has the DNA TGTGCCAGCAGCCCTTCCGGCGGGAGGACACAAAATGAGCAGTTCTTC. Amino acids: CASSPSGGRTQNEQFF. The whole variable domain, filled in from reference TRBV9 and TRBJ2-1, reads DSGVTQTPKHLITATGQRVTLRCSPRSGDLSVYWYQQSLDQGLQFLIQYYNGEERAKGNILERFSAQQFPDLHSELNLSSLELGDSALYFCASSPSGGRTQNEQFFGPGTRLTVL.

CDR3 residues: CASRELAGGTGELFF. The DNA for the CDR3 is TGTGCCAGCAGGGAATTAGCGGGAGGTACCGGGGAGCTGTTTTTT. The rearrangement uses TRBV9 and TRBJ2-2; 10 bases fit TRBD2. The V segment lost 5 bases and the J segment 5 bases; nucleotides outside the gene matches: 6. Germline V gene lookup returns CDR1 SGDLS and CDR2 YYNGEE. The CDR3 covers 15 residues.

This clone has a single count. J is TRBJ2-2 and V is TRBV4-1; D may be TRBD2 (5 bases). This CDR3 contains 18 residues. Per germline, CDR1 MGHRA and CDR2 YSYEKL. The V end was cut by 4 bases, the J end by 2 bases, with 20 bases between. The CDR3, as DNA: TGCGCCAGCAGCCTAGCCCCAGCGGCGATCCGTAACACCGGGGAGCTGTTTTTT. As protein: CASSLAPAAIRNTGELFF.

This chain joins TRBV4-2 and TRBJ2-1; perhaps TRBD2 as D (5 bases). CDR1 is LGHNA, CDR2 YNFKEQ, per germline. This CDR3 contains 13 residues. Trimming shortened V by 0 bases and J by 9 bases, and 9 bases separated the two germline ends. CDR3 in amino acids: CASSQEKGLEQFF. For the CDR3, the DNA is TGTGCCAGCAGCCAAGAGAAAGGACTTGAGCAGTTCTTC.

The V call is TRBV24-1, the J call TRBJ1-6; unclear D gene. Trimming left V 6 bases short and J 7 bases short, with 12 bases between. Germline CDR1 is KGHDR and CDR2 is SFDVKD. This CDR3 comprises 14 residues. Written as DNA, the CDR3 is TGTGCCACCAGTCTAATTACCGAGAATTCACCCCTCCACTTT. Amino acid sequence: CATSLITENSPLHF.

The chain has TRBV18 and TRBJ2-7; 9 nucleotides line up with TRBD1. With V trimmed by 3 bases and J by 2 bases, 2 bases remained unmatched. This CDR3 has 14 amino acids. In germline, CDR1 is KGHSH, CDR2 LQKENI. CDR3 in amino acids: CASSPGTGPYEQYF. In nucleotides, the CDR3 is TGTGCCAGCTCACCCGGGACAGGGCCCTACGAGCAGTACTTC.